This is a list of T cell receptor beta chains from one sample in a study of CD8 T cells in ankylosing spondylitis. TCRdb itself ran the 5' RACE reads through MiXCR, one entry per CDR3 protein. The sample records 700,000 to 1,000,000 distinct CDR3 sequences, approximately 10% being singletons. Sequencing input: blood, either unsorted or a sorted T cell fraction (not recorded which). The receptors originated from a male donor with ankylosing spondylitis. Each CDR3 is given with its conserved first and last residue. Each record gives: J gene, clone size, V gene, D gene, CDR3 protein, CDR3 DNA. A D gene is named only where the DNA matches it firmly. Some rows mark clone size as missing; the rest say once, few, many or name a class of expanded clone.

TRBJ2-2	few	TRBV18	.	CASSPRNGNTGELFF	TGTGCCAGCTCACCACGAAACGGGAACACCGGGGAGCTGTTTTTT
TRBJ2-3	many	TRBV5-1	TRBD2	CASSLSGGGGADTQYF	TGCGCCAGCAGCTTGTCGGGGGGAGGCGGAGCAGATACGCAGTATTTT
TRBJ2-7	.	TRBV20-1	TRBD2	CSARDYWTNEQYF	TGCAGTGCTCGGGACTATTGGACCAACGAGCAGTACTTC
TRBJ2-1	.	TRBV25-1	TRBD2	CASKSSGSWYEQFF	TGTGCCAGCAAATCTAGCGGGAGTTGGTATGAGCAGTTCTTC
TRBJ2-2	.	TRBV7-3	TRBD1	CASSEKGAFTGELFF	TGTGCCAGCAGTGAAAAGGGGGCGTTCACCGGGGAGCTGTTTTTT
TRBJ1-2	few	TRBV20-1	.	CSARDSGRYNYGYTF	TGCAGTGCTAGAGACTCAGGGAGGTATAACTATGGCTACACCTTC
TRBJ2-3	few	TRBV6-2/TRBV6-3	.	CASASSTDTQYF	TGTGCCAGCGCCTCCAGCACAGATACGCAGTATTTT
TRBJ2-5	.	TRBV5-5	TRBD1	CASSPRTGLRETQYF	TGTGCCAGCAGCCCCAGGACAGGTCTTCGAGAGACCCAGTACTTC
TRBJ1-1	many	TRBV3-1	TRBD1	CASSQELGQGSTEAFF	TGTGCCAGCAGCCAAGAGCTCGGACAGGGGAGCACTGAAGCTTTCTTT
TRBJ2-7	.	TRBV10-3	TRBD2	CAISGLAGALYSYEQYF	TGTGCCATCAGTGGACTAGCGGGAGCATTGTACTCCTACGAGCAGTACTTC
TRBJ1-5	few	TRBV10-3	TRBD1	CAISAGQGENQPQHF	TGTGCCATCAGTGCGGGACAGGGGGAGAATCAGCCCCAGCATTTT
TRBJ1-2	.	TRBV20-1	TRBD1	CSAPTGKGYGYTF	TGCAGTGCCCCGACAGGGAAGGGCTATGGCTACACCTTC
TRBJ2-3	once	TRBV5-1	.	CASSLAPGAFYTDTQYF	TGCGCCAGCAGCTTGGCCCCCGGGGCCTTCTACACAGATACGCAGTATTTT
TRBJ2-7	.	TRBV20-1	.	CSARAHSGEQYF	TGCAGTGCTAGAGCCCACTCCGGGGAGCAGTACTTC
TRBJ1-1	.	TRBV12-3/TRBV12-4	.	CASSILRENTEAFF	TGTGCCAGCAGTATCCTCAGGGAGAACACTGAAGCTTTCTTT
TRBJ2-7	.	TRBV20-1	.	CSARGRRGVHEQYF	TGCAGTGCTAGGGGAAGGAGGGGTGTCCACGAGCAGTACTTC
TRBJ1-2	.	TRBV6-1	TRBD1	CASFDRDRVDYGYTF	TGTGCCTCCTTCGACCGGGACAGGGTGGACTATGGCTACACCTTC
TRBJ2-1	.	TRBV7-8	TRBD2	CASSFNRGAGTYNEQFF	TGTGCCAGCAGCTTCAACCGGGGAGCGGGAACGTACAATGAGCAGTTCTTC
TRBJ2-1	.	TRBV6-5	TRBD2	CASSSVAGAYNEQFF	TGTGCCAGCAGTTCCGTAGCGGGTGCCTACAATGAGCAGTTCTTC
TRBJ2-6	few	TRBV10-3	.	CAISESTGKGTGANVLTF	TGTGCCATCAGTGAGTCGACGGGGAAAGGAACTGGGGCCAACGTCCTGACTTTC
TRBJ2-2	few	TRBV12-3/TRBV12-4	.	CASPRGTGGTGELFF	TGTGCCAGCCCCCGAGGGACCGGTGGGACCGGGGAGCTGTTTTTT
TRBJ2-3	many	TRBV2	.	CASVEGGDTQYF	TGTGCCAGCGTAGAAGGAGGAGATACGCAGTATTTT
TRBJ2-5	once	TRBV6-2/TRBV6-3	TRBD2	CASNKLAGGWVETQYF	TGTGCCAGCAACAAACTAGCGGGAGGATGGGTAGAGACCCAGTACTTC
TRBJ2-2	many	TRBV12-3/TRBV12-4	TRBD2	CASRPNRGVLNTGELFF	TGTGCCAGCAGGCCAAATCGGGGGGTCCTGAACACCGGGGAGCTGTTTTTT
TRBJ1-1	.	TRBV5-4	.	CASSFGSHGTEAFF	TGTGCCAGCAGCTTCGGCTCACACGGCACTGAAGCTTTCTTT
TRBJ2-5	.	TRBV18	.	CASSPKVTVRETQYF	TGTGCCAGCTCCCCCAAAGTGACAGTTCGAGAGACCCAGTACTTC
TRBJ2-5	few	TRBV25-1	.	CASSEFGGETQYF	TGTGCCAGCAGTGAATTTGGGGGGGAGACCCAGTACTTC
TRBJ1-2	.	TRBV5-5	.	CASSLRDTYYGYTF	TGTGCCAGCAGCTTGCGGGACACCTACTATGGCTACACCTTC
TRBJ2-7	many	TRBV6-5	TRBD1	CASTRTGGEQYF	TGTGCCAGCACCCGGACAGGGGGGGAGCAGTACTTC
TRBJ1-5	many	TRBV7-2	.	CASSISRDQPQHF	TGTGCCAGCAGCATCTCCAGGGACCAGCCCCAGCATTTT
TRBJ1-3	.	TRBV7-2	.	CASSFGRISGNTIYF	TGTGCCAGCAGCTTCGGACGGATCTCTGGAAACACCATATATTTT
TRBJ2-3	many	TRBV27	.	CASRLLKESNTQYF	TGTGCCAGCAGGCTATTGAAGGAATCAAATACGCAGTATTTT
TRBJ1-2	.	TRBV4-3	.	CASRGVGGYTF	TGCGCCAGCAGAGGGGTTGGTGGCTACACCTTC
TRBJ2-7	.	TRBV4-3	.	CASRQQVGSSYEQYF	TGCGCCAGCCGCCAGCAGGTCGGTAGCTCCTACGAGCAGTACTTC
TRBJ2-1	few	TRBV29-1	TRBD1	CSVGGRGQGTYNEQFF	TGCAGCGTTGGGGGACGGGGACAGGGAACCTACAATGAGCAGTTCTTC
TRBJ2-2	many	TRBV2	.	CASSSGPGLTGELFF	TGTGCCAGCAGTAGCGGACCGGGCCTCACCGGGGAGCTGTTTTTT
TRBJ1-1	.	TRBV5-6	TRBD1	CASSLWDRDTEAFF	TGTGCCAGCAGCTTGTGGGACAGGGACACTGAAGCTTTCTTT
TRBJ2-7	few	TRBV11-2	.	CASSFYGGEQYF	TGTGCCAGCAGTTTTTACGGAGGCGAGCAGTACTTC
TRBJ1-4	.	TRBV6-5	.	CASSYNAATNEKLFF	TGTGCCAGCAGTTACAACGCAGCAACTAATGAAAAACTGTTTTTT
TRBJ1-6	few	TRBV6-5	.	CASSSTMNSPLHF	TGTGCCAGCAGTTCTACCATGAATTCACCCCTCCACTTT
TRBJ2-3	few	TRBV7-2	.	CASSAGFQDTQYF	TGTGCCAGCAGCGCAGGATTCCAAGATACGCAGTATTTT
TRBJ1-1	.	TRBV6-2/TRBV6-3	TRBD1	CASSLRQGRTEAFF	TGTGCCAGCAGTCTACGACAGGGGAGGACGGAAGCTTTCTTT
TRBJ2-7	.	TRBV6-2/TRBV6-3	.	CASSYLGFEQYF	TGTGCCAGCAGTTACCTGGGGTTCGAGCAGTACTTC
TRBJ2-7	few	TRBV7-2	.	CASSFRQRAYEQYF	TGTGCCAGCAGCTTCCGACAGCGGGCCTACGAGCAGTACTTC
TRBJ2-1	few	TRBV15	TRBD2	CATSRVAGHEQFF	TGTGCCACCAGCAGGGTAGCGGGCCATGAGCAGTTCTTC
TRBJ1-6	few	TRBV7-9	.	CASSLDGQMWESPLHF	TGTGCCAGCAGCCTCGACGGGCAGATGTGGGAATCACCCCTCCACTTT
TRBJ1-1	.	TRBV5-5	.	CASSRYRDMNTEAFF	TGTGCCAGCAGCAGATACAGGGACATGAACACTGAAGCTTTCTTT
TRBJ2-7	.	TRBV4-3	.	CASSQRRDMDPYEQYF	TGCGCCAGCAGCCAAAGAAGGGACATGGACCCCTACGAGCAGTACTTC